This record concerns one T cell receptor beta chain sequence. Per the authors' pipeline: By means of reference gene primer amplification, nucleated cell counts were estimated. Clones were read by immunoSEQ multiplex PCR, and TCRdb kept only the in-frame ones, dropping some. The D gene and trimming were derived from the DNA, and the V and J assignments and clone size from that table. The sample lists roughly 30,000 clones, approximately 80% occurring once. These data belong to a study of blood T cell repertoires in COVID-19. Study in general: Acute and convalescent COVID-19 specimens originated in the United States, Italy and Spain. PBMCs, B-cell-depleted T cells, or T cells were the source of the cDNA or gDNA that made up the material.

Looked up from germline, CDR1 is SGHNT and CDR2 is YYREEE (reference sequence). With V trimmed by 5 bases and J by 4 bases, 8 bases remained unmatched. The CDR3 covers 15 residues. The V gene is TRBV5-4, the J gene TRBJ2-5, with TRBD1 identical over 10 bases. The receptor's source is a woman aged 60-70 years with acute or convalescent COVID-19. Sequenced sample: peripheral blood. The CDR3 loop is CASSLTGGTVETQYF. The CDR3 DNA is TGTGCCAGCAGTTTGACAGGGGGCACCGTAGAGACCCAGTACTTC.